The T cell receptor beta chain described here comes from a study of blood T cell repertoires in COVID-19. Study as a whole: Sites in the United States, Italy and Spain provided acute and convalescent COVID-19 samples. In each case, the material was cDNA or gDNA derived from T cells, B-cell-depleted T cells, or PBMCs.

Original analysis: Amplification with reference gene primers provided the estimates of nucleated cell counts. Profiling relied on immunoSEQ multiplex PCR, and the TCRdb table lists in-frame clones only, not all of them. V and J calls and clone size are as listed in that table; D and trimming were resolved from the DNA. This table holds 150,000 to 200,000 clones, 82% found once. Germline assignment: CDR1 SGHRS and CDR2 YFSETQ. The length of the CDR3 is 12 residues. The V end was cut by 0 bases, the J end by 7 bases, with 7 bases between. The chain is built from TRBV5-1 and TRBJ1-1; unclear D gene. This TCR was sampled from a woman in her seventies with acute or convalescent COVID-19. The specimen was peripheral blood. This CDR3 is CASSLEYSEAFF. Here the CDR3 DNA reads TGCGCCAGCAGCTTGGAGTACAGTGAAGCTTTCTTT.